This T cell receptor beta chain comes out of a study of shared clonotypes between healthy human individuals (dated by TCRdb to the early 2020s). With regard to the full study: Three men and a couple of women, aged 18 to 49 years, made up the cohort. For each donor, three plates each were used for CD4 naive and CD4 memory, two plates were used for CD8 naive, and one plate was used for CD8 memory. Blood TCR repertoires of a handful of healthy adults were deeply sequenced to estimate repertoire size and the extent of clonotype sharing between individuals. To increase sequencing depth and limit assay-specific biases, different laboratories used diverse techniques to prepare libraries and sequence TCR repertoires. Leukapheresis yielded between about 0.85 and 10 billion PBMCs per donor.

Turning to this clone: The antigen this receptor binds is unknown. No base-level quality is on record; no much larger clone is a single base apart.

For the CD8 naive samples, CD45RO-negative cells were positively selected for CCR7, yielding a CD45RA+CCR7+ population from which TemRA cells were excluded. The donors were healthy, HIV-negative adults with no recently reported acute infections or vaccinations. Every donor was a Caucasian adult living in Nashville, Tennessee, USA. Blood was collected by leukapheresis, and PBMCs were isolated by Ficoll-Histopaque density gradient centrifugation and then cryopreserved in liquid nitrogen vapor phase. Analytical flow cytometry was used to check the purity and quantity of each magnetically sorted T cell population. From each sorted fraction, genomic DNA was isolated and quantified by UV absorbance on a Nanodrop 2000c. Using the deep immunoSEQ assay, TCR CDR3 regions were amplified from genomic DNA by multiplex PCR. Genomic DNA extracted from each cell subset was distributed evenly over all wells of several immunoSEQ 96-well plates, and each plate served as one replicate. For sorted subsets, about 210 ng of genomic DNA, equivalent to some 33,000 T cell genomes, went into each replicate PCR. Purified libraries were quantified with a Qubit 3.0 fluorometer, sized on a Bioanalyzer 2100, and re-quantified with the KAPA Library Quantification kit. Every immunoSEQ 96-well plate was sequenced on a dedicated single-read 150-cycle Illumina NextSeq 550 flow cell. Regarding the original processing steps: The immunoSEQ output contained only junctional sequences without quality scores, so filtering could not match that applied to full-length reads. To assign V/J genes and CDR3, sequences were annotated against IMGT germline references using PyIR, a Python wrapper for IgBLAST v1.9. Reads with weak V/J assignments (E-value above 1e-6), missing CDR3, stop codons, out-of-frame junctions, or ambiguous translated residues were removed. V3J clonotypes were defined as sequences sharing an identical inferred V gene, J gene, and CDR3 amino acid sequence. Percentage overlap between repertoires was computed as shared unique clonotypes divided by the size of the smaller repertoire. RTK rarefaction, the Chao1 estimator, and Recon v2.1 estimates of unobserved clonotypes were used to assess repertoire richness. OLGA was used to compute generation probabilities for all TCRbeta clonotypes that the gDNA method yielded from a few donors. In TCRdb, the immuneACCESS table is reduced to in-frame sequences with V and J assigned. These tables do not hold every clone; where another copy was compared, an unresolved V gene accounts for under half, and the others remain unexplained. V and J calls and clone size are as listed in that table; D and trimming were resolved from the DNA. The sample table lists around 2.1 million clones, more than 85% of them with a count of one. The ten top clones hold under 2% of the sample.

Paper-wide results and their limitations: Compared with non-shared clonotypes, clonotypes shared by all four sorted-subset donors had higher generation probabilities. Only blood was sampled, and tissue TCR repertoires likely differ from those in blood. Sharing across a few donors was observed for approximately 5% of naive CD4, over 3% of naive CD8, over 2% of memory CD4, and roughly 0.4% of memory CD8 clonotypes. Pairwise subsampling indicated that sequencing depth was expected to affect the degree of clonotype sharing among donors. Naive subsets generally had larger estimated clonotype richness than memory subsets. Because the study included a small number of donors, the genetic and exposure-history diversity represented was limited. Incomplete sequencing was indicated by rarefaction of sorted-subset datasets, despite the large sequencing depth.

V loses 5 bases of germline sequence and J loses 3 bases, and the interval between the two ends is 16 bases. The CDR3 holds 16 amino acids from the cysteine to the phenylalanine. Only CDR3 DNA is held: 48 bases, read in frame from base 1. CDR1 and CDR2 are read off the germline V gene as MDHEN and SYDVKM. Recombination linked TRBV28 to TRBJ2-2, with the D call perhaps TRBD1 or TRBD2, each one matching 6 bases. Specimen: naive CD8+ T cells from PBMCs. The cell subset or site label of this sample denotes: CD45RA+CCR7+. The TCR sequence derives from a man aged 18 to 30 in good health. Some clones in this sample may be carry-over from other donors' samples. The DNA sequence is as follows: TGTGCCAGCAGTCCCCCCGGAAGGGGGGACACCGGGGAGCTGTTTTTT. Its coded protein is CASSPPGRGDTGELFF.